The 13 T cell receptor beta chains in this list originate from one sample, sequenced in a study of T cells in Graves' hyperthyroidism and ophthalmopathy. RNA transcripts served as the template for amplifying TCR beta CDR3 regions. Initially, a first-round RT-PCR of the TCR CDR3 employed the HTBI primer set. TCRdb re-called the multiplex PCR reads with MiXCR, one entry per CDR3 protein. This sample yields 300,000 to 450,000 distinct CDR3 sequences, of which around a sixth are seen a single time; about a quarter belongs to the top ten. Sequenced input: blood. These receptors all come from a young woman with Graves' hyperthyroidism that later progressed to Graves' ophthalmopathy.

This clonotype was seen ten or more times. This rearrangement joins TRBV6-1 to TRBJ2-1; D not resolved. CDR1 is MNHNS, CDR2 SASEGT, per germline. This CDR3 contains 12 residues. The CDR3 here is CGIGSTYNEQFF. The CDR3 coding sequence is TGTGGGATCGGGTCAACCTACAATGAGCAGTTCTTC.

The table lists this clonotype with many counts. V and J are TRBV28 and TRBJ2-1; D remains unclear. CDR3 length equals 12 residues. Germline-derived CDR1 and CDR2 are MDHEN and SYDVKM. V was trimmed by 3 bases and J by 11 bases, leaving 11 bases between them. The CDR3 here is CASSFRGSKQFF. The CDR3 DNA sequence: TGTGCCAGCAGTTTTAGAGGAAGCAAGCAGTTCTTC.

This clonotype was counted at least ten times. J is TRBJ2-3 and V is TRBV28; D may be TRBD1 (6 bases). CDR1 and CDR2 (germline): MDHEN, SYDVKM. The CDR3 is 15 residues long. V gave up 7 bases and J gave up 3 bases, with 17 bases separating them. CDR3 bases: TGTGCCAGCACCCTAGCAGGGGTGGGAACAGATACGCAGTATTTT. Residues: CASTLAGVGTDTQYF.

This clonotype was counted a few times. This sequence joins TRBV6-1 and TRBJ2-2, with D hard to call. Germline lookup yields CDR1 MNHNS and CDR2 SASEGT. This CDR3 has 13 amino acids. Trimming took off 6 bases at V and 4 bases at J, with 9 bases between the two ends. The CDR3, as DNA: TGTGCCAGCAGGCAGAGATTCACCGGGGAGCTGTTTTTT. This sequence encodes CASRQRFTGELFF.

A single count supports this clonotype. CDR3 protein: CASKGRQGYNEQFF. The CDR3 DNA follows: TGTGCCAGCAAGGGAAGACAGGGCTACAATGAGCAGTTCTTC. The chain couples TRBV6-1 to TRBJ2-1, with 7 bases matching TRBD1. Trimming removed 7 bases from V and 3 bases from J; junction bases left unmatched: 6. CDR1 and CDR2 (germline): MNHNS, SASEGT. The CDR3 contains 14 residues.

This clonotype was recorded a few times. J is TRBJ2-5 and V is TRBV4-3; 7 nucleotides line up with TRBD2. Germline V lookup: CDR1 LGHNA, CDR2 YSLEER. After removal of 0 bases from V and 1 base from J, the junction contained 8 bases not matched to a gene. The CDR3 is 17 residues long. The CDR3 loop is CASSQDSLGGPQETQYF. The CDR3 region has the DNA TGCGCCAGCAGCCAAGACAGTCTGGGAGGGCCCCAAGAGACCCAGTACTTC.

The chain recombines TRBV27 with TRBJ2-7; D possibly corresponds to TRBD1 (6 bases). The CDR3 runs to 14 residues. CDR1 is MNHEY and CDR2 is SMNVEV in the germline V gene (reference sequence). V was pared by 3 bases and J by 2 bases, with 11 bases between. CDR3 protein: CASSFGRGPYEQYF. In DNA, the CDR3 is TGTGCCAGCAGTTTCGGCAGGGGCCCCTACGAGCAGTACTTC.

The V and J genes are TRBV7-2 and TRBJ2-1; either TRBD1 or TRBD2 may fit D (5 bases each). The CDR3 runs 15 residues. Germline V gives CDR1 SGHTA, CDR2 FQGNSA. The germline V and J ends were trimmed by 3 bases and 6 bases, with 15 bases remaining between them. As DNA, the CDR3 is TGTGCCAGCAGCTTGGAGTGGGGACCCTTCAATGAGCAGTTCTTC. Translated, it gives CASSLEWGPFNEQFF.

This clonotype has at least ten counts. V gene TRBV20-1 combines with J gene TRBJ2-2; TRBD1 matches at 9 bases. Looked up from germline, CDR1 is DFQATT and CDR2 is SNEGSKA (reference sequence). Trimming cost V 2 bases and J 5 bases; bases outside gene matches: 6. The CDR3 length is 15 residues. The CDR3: CSARTGGKGTGELFF. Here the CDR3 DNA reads TGCAGTGCTAGAACAGGGGGCAAGGGGACCGGGGAGCTGTTTTTT.

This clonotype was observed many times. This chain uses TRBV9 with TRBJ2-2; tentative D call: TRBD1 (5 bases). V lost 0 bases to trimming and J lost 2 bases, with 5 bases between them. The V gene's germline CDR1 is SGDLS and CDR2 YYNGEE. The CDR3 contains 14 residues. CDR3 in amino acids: CASSVGTNTGELFF. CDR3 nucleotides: TGTGCCAGCAGCGTAGGGACAAACACCGGGGAGCTGTTTTTT. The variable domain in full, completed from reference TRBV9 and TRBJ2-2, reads DSGVTQTPKHLITATGQRVTLRCSPRSGDLSVYWYQQSLDQGLQFLIQYYNGEERAKGNILERFSAQQFPDLHSELNLSSLELGDSALYFCASSVGTNTGELFFGEGSRLTVL.

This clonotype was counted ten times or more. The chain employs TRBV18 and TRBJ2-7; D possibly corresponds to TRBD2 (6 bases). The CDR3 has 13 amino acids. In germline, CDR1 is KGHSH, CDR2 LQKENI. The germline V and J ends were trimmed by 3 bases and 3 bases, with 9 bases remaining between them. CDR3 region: CASSPGGDYEQYF. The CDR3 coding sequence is TGTGCCAGCTCACCGGGGGGAGACTACGAGCAGTACTTC.

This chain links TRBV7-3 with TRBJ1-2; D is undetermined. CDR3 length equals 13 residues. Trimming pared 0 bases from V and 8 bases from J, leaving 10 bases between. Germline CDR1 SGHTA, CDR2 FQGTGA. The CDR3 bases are TGTGCCAGCAGCTTAACCCCGGCGAGCGGCTACACCTTC. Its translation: CASSLTPASGYTF.

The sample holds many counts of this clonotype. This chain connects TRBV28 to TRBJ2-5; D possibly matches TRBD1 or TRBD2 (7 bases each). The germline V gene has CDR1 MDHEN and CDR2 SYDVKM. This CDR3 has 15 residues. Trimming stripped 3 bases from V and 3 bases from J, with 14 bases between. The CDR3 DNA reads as TGTGCCAGCAGTTTTACGACAGGGAGGGAAGAGACCCAGTACTTC. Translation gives CASSFTTGREETQYF. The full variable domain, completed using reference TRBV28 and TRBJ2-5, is DVKVTQSSRYLVKRTGEKVFLECVQDMDHENMFWYRQDPGLGLRLIYFSYDVKMKEKGDIPEGYSVSREKKERFSLILESASTNQTSMYLCASSFTTGREETQYFGPGTRLLVL.